This entry lists 7 T cell receptor beta chains sequenced from one sample in a study of blood T cell repertoires in COVID-19. Clones were sequenced by immunoSEQ multiplex PCR, and TCRdb holds only the in-frame ones, with some missing. The table has just over 20,000 clones, under 90% seen once; the top ten hold less than 5%. Sequenced input: peripheral blood. These receptors were taken from a man aged 50-60 years with active COVID-19.

This clone has a handful of counts. This chain joins TRBV6-5 and TRBJ1-1; TRBD1 matches at 7 bases. This CDR3 spans 13 amino acids. Germline values: CDR1 MNHEY, CDR2 SVGAGI. The junction had 7 bases not matched to a gene; V was cut back by 8 bases and J by 4 bases. CDR3 loop: CASADRVGTEAFF. CDR3 DNA: TGTGCCAGCGCAGACAGGGTCGGCACTGAAGCTTTCTTT.

This chain connects TRBV11-2 to TRBJ2-7; 7 bases map to TRBD1. Trimming took 4 bases from V and 4 from J; bases not matched to a gene: 7. Germline V gene data show CDR1 as SGHAT and CDR2 as FQNNGV. The CDR3 contains 14 residues. The CDR3 reads CASSSNRGVYEQYF. CDR3 nucleotide sequence: TGTGCCAGCAGCTCTAACAGGGGAGTGTACGAGCAGTACTTC.

The chain is built from TRBV27 and TRBJ2-1; the match to TRBD1 covers 10 bases. The CDR3 length is 14 residues. Germline CDR1 reads MNHEY; CDR2 reads SMNVEV (reference sequence). V was pared by 4 bases and J by 7 bases, with 4 bases of the junction left unmatched. The CDR3 DNA reads as TGTGCCAGCAGTTACGGACAGGGGGGGAATGAGCAGTTCTTC. This gives the protein CASSYGQGGNEQFF.

The chain has TRBV5-1 and TRBJ2-1, with TRBD2 matching 8 bases. The CDR3 is 13 residues long. Germline V gives CDR1 SGHRS, CDR2 YFSETQ. V was pared by 3 bases and J by 8 bases, with 4 bases of the junction left unmatched. CDR3 sequence: CASSSRGGHEQFF. The CDR3 bases are TGCGCCAGCAGCTCCCGCGGGGGGCATGAGCAGTTCTTC.

This clone was counted a single time. The rearrangement uses TRBV6-5 and TRBJ2-1; 7 bases map to TRBD2. V shed 10 bases and J 7 bases; nucleotides not matched to a gene: 7. CDR1 is MNHEY, CDR2 SVGAGI, per germline. This CDR3 is 12 amino acids long. CDR3 sequence: CATWDYHNEQFF. The CDR3 DNA reads TGTGCCACCTGGGACTATCATAATGAGCAGTTCTTC.

V is TRBV4-1 and J is TRBJ2-2; 8 nucleotides match TRBD2. This CDR3 region has 16 residues. V trimming: 0 bases; J trimming: 7 bases; junction bases outside the gene matches: 7. CDR1 MGHRA and CDR2 YSYEKL come from the germline V gene. The CDR3 region is CASSQDGTGGVGELFF. The CDR3 DNA reads TGCGCCAGCAGCCAAGATGGAACGGGGGGGGTCGGGGAGCTGTTTTTT.

The chain links TRBV9 to TRBJ2-3, with 11 bases matching TRBD2. Germline loops: CDR1 SGDLS, CDR2 YYNGEE. The CDR3 runs to 17 residues. Trimming at V came to 0 bases and at J to 2 bases, leaving 5 bases not matched to a gene. The CDR3 loop is CASSVGVAGGLTDTQYF. Written as DNA, the CDR3 is TGTGCCAGCAGCGTAGGAGTAGCGGGGGGGCTCACAGATACGCAGTATTTT. Complete variable domain (other parts from reference TRBV9 and TRBJ2-3): DSGVTQTPKHLITATGQRVTLRCSPRSGDLSVYWYQQSLDQGLQFLIQYYNGEERAKGNILERFSAQQFPDLHSELNLSSLELGDSALYFCASSVGVAGGLTDTQYFGPGTRLTVL.